Shown below are 8 T cell receptor beta chains from a single sample sequenced in a study of blood T cell repertoires in COVID-19. The data were produced by immunoSEQ multiplex PCR, yet TCRdb's version contains in-frame clones alone and is incomplete. The data contain some 26,000 clones, roughly 80% of them seen just once; the ten biggest clones take up 40%. Sequencing was performed on peripheral blood. The receptors were gathered from a man between 70 and 80 years old with acute or convalescent COVID-19.

The gene calls are TRBV7-9 and TRBJ1-1, with D uncertain. The CDR3 totals 14 residues. CDR1 and CDR2 (germline): SEHNR, FQNEAQ (reference sequence). Trimming took 2 bases from V and 0 from J, leaving 7 bases between them. CDR3 sequence reads: CASSLSRLNTEAFF. The CDR3 nucleotides are TGTGCCAGCAGCTTATCTCGGTTGAACACTGAAGCTTTCTTT.

This clone appeared a few times. The CDR3 DNA is TGTGCCAGCAGTGGGACTAGCGGGACGTACGAGCAGTACTTC. As protein: CASSGTSGTYEQYF. The chain carries TRBV2 and TRBJ2-7, with 12 bases aligning to TRBD2. The CDR3 is 14 residues long. Trimming removed 4 bases from V and 4 bases from J; junction bases left unmatched: 2. CDR1 is SNHLY and CDR2 is FYNNEI in the germline V gene.

This clone turned up a few times. J is TRBJ2-7 and V is TRBV28; perhaps TRBD2 as D (6 bases). Germline CDR1 is MDHEN and CDR2 is SYDVKM. Trimming removed 6 bases from V and 0 bases from J, with 12 bases in between. This CDR3 comprises 14 residues. CDR3 sequence (DNA): TGTGCCAGCAGGTTCGACGGGAGCTCCTACGAGCAGTACTTC. Amino acid sequence: CASRFDGSSYEQYF. The full variable domain, with the rest looked up from reference TRBV28 and TRBJ2-7, is DVKVTQSSRYLVKRTGEKVFLECVQDMDHENMFWYRQDPGLGLRLIYFSYDVKMKEKGDIPEGYSVSREKKERFSLILESASTNQTSMYLCASRFDGSSYEQYFGPGTRLTVT.

This clone appeared once. V and J are TRBV7-2 and TRBJ2-5; D is ambiguous. Germline CDR1 and CDR2: SGHTA and FQGNSA. The CDR3 is 13 residues long. Trimming stripped 3 bases from V and 2 bases from J, with 7 bases between. CDR3 DNA sequence: TGTGCCAGCAGCTTTAGGCGGCAAGAGACCCAGTACTTC. Translation gives CASSFRRQETQYF.

The chain couples TRBV11-2 to TRBJ2-5; D is perhaps TRBD2 (6 bases). The germline V gene has CDR1 SGHAT and CDR2 FQNNGV. The CDR3 loop spans 15 amino acids. Trimming took off 3 bases at V and 0 bases at J, with 11 bases between the two ends. CDR3 DNA sequence: TGTGCCAGCAGCTTGGGGGGTTGGTACCAAGAGACCCAGTACTTC. Encoded protein: CASSLGGWYQETQYF. Using reference TRBV11-2 and TRBJ2-5 for the parts outside the CDR3, the full variable domain is EAGVAQSPRYKIIEKRQSVAFWCNPISGHATLYWYQQILGQGPKLLIQFQNNGVVDDSQLPKDRFSAERLKGVDSTLKIQPAKLEDSAVYLCASSLGGWYQETQYFGPGTRLLVL.

This clone was detected only a few times. The chain employs TRBV7-2 and TRBJ2-7; TRBD2 matches 10 bases. The CDR3 contains 16 residues. The V segment lost 1 base and the J segment 4 bases; nucleotides outside the gene matches: 7. CDR1 and CDR2 (germline): SGHTA, FQGNSA. The CDR3 DNA sequence: TGTGCCAGCAGCTTAGAAGGGGCTAGCGGGAGTTACGAGCAGTACTTC. Amino acids: CASSLEGASGSYEQYF. Supplemented by reference TRBV7-2 and TRBJ2-7, the full variable domain reads GAGVSQSPSNKVTEKGKDVELRCDPISGHTALYWYRQSLGQGLEFLIYFQGNSAPDKSGLPSDRFSAERTGGSVSTLTIQRTQQEDSAVYLCASSLEGASGSYEQYFGPGTRLTVT.

In its sample, this clone was seen a few times. The chain carries TRBV7-2 and TRBJ2-1; 11 bases map to TRBD2. Per germline, CDR1 SGHTA and CDR2 FQGNSA. With V trimmed by 5 bases and J by 9 bases, 9 bases remained unmatched. The CDR3 totals 15 residues. The chain's CDR3 is CASSPTRTSGREQFF. CDR3 bases: TGTGCCAGCAGCCCAACCCGGACTAGCGGGCGTGAGCAGTTCTTC.

V usage is TRBV28 and J usage is TRBJ2-1; 7 positions agree with TRBD2. The V segment lost 7 bases and the J segment 6 bases; nucleotides outside the gene matches: 9. In germline, CDR1 is MDHEN, CDR2 SYDVKM. There are 14 residues in the CDR3. The CDR3, as DNA: TGTGCCAGCACTCTGGGGAGGGGAGGCAATGAGCAGTTCTTC. Encoded protein: CASTLGRGGNEQFF. Using reference TRBV28 and TRBJ2-1 for the parts outside the CDR3, the full variable domain is DVKVTQSSRYLVKRTGEKVFLECVQDMDHENMFWYRQDPGLGLRLIYFSYDVKMKEKGDIPEGYSVSREKKERFSLILESASTNQTSMYLCASTLGRGGNEQFFGPGTRLTVL.